In this sample, the clone carrying this T cell receptor (beta chain) turned up a few times. Its antigen is undetermined. Each CDR3 protein is one row after TCRdb ran MiXCR on the reads. This sample has about 190,000 distinct CDR3 sequences; 7.5% to 10% occur once, and the top ten carry approximately 4.3%. CDR1 DFQATT and CDR2 SNEGSKA come from the germline V gene (reference sequence). Trimming took off 3 bases at V and 3 bases at J, with 20 bases between the two ends. The CDR3 is made up of 16 amino acids. The data originate from a study of T cell repertoires in cytomegalovirus infection. Study overall: An indication of both CMV infection and matching HLA type came from public TCR beta signatures.

General study findings and limits: The ex vivo response showed dominance by HLA-C-restricted CMV-specific TCR beta clonotypes. Summed public TCR beta family frequency identified CMV carriers bearing the relevant HLA.

Input material: PBMCs. The chain is built from TRBV20-1 and TRBJ1-2; D gene ambiguous. The clonotype comes from a human donor in good health (CMV status not recorded). Some clones in this sample may be carry-over from other donors' samples. The CDR3 DNA sequence: TGCAGTGCTAGGGGGAAGACACACCCGGTGCACTATGGCTACACCTTC. Its translation is CSARGKTHPVHYGYTF.